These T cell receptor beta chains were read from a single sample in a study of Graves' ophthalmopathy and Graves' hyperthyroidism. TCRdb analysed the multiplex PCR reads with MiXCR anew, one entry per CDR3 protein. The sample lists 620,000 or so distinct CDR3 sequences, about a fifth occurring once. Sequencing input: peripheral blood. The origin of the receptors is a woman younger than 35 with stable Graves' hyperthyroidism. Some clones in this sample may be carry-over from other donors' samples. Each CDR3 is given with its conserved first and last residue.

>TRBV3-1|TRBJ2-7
CASSQPGQDEHF
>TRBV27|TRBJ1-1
CASTSSIGHLNTEAFF
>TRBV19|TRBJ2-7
CASSITGTSLYEQYF
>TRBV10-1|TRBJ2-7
CASSEREYYHEQYF
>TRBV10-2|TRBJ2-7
CASRETGGNGEQYF
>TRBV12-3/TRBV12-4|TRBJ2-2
CASSFVGRAPAGELFF
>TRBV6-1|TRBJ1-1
CASSQTTRGGTEAFF
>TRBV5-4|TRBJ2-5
CASNQDEGSETQYF
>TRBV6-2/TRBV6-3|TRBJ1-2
CASSYSTVYGYTF
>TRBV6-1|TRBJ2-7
CASSEVDGQYF
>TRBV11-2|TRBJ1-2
CASSPQGRTNYGYTF
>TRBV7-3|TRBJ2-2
CASSFSGRGTGELFF
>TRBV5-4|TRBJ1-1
CASSSENTAYTEAFF
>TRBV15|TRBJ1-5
CATSAYGGHQPQHF
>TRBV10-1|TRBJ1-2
CASIQRTAPNYGYTF